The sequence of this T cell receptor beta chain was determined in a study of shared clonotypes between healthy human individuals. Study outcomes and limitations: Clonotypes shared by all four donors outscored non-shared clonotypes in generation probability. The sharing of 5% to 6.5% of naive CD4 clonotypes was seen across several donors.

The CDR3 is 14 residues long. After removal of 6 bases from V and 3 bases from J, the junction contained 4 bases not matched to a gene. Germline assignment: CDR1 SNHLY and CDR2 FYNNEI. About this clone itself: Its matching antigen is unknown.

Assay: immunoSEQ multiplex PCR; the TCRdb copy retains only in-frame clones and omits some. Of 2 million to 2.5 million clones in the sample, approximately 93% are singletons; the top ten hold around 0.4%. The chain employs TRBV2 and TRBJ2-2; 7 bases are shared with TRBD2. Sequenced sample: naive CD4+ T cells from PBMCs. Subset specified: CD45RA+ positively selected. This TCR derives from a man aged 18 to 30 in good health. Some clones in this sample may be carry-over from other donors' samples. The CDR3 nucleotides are TGTGCCAGCAGGGGGACTACCCACACCGGGGAGCTGTTTTTT. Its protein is CASRGTTHTGELFF. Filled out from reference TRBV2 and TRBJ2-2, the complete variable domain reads EPEVTQTPSHQVTQMGQEVILRCVPISNHLYFYWYRQILGQKVEFLVSFYNNEISEKSEIFDDQFSVERPDGSNFTLKIRSTKLEDSAMYFCASRGTTHTGELFFGEGSRLTVL.